The source of this T cell receptor beta chain is a study of T-cell reconstitution after alpha-beta-depleted transplantation in children. The CDR3 runs 19 residues. V dropped 5 bases and J dropped 8 bases, with 33 bases sitting between them. Germline lookup yields CDR1 SGHVS and CDR2 FQNEAQ. This clonotype has just a few counts. Preparation of the TCRbeta library involved a method that used unique molecular identifiers. Each CDR3 protein is one row after TCRdb ran MiXCR on the PCR reads. Of hundreds of thousands of distinct CDR3 sequences detected, around 12% appear once; the ten largest clones hold about 0.79%.

The sequence was obtained from a girl aged 2 to 9 with congenital amegakaryocytic thrombocytopenia, due to receive a stem cell transplant. The chain recombines TRBV7-8 with TRBJ1-2; D might be TRBD1 (5 bases). Sequenced here: PBMCs, sampled before TCRalphabeta/CD19-depleted stem cell transplant. Here the CDR3 reads CASSPSLDTGVSRGGGYTF. As DNA, the CDR3 is TGTGCCAGCAGCCCAAGCCTGGACACAGGCGTATCCCGCGGTGGCGGCTACACCTTC.